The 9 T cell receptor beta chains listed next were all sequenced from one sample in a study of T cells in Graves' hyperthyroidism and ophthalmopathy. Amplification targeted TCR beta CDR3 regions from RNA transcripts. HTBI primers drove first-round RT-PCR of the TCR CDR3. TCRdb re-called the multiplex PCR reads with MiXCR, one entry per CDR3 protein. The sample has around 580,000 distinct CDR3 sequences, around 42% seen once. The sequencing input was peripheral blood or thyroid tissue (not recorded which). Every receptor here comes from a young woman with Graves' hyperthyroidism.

The chain's CDR3 is CASSPIFGLAGTYEQYF. CDR3 in DNA: TGTGCCAGCAGTCCCATCTTTGGCCTAGCGGGGACCTACGAGCAGTACTTC. V is TRBV6-4 and J is TRBJ2-7; 9 nucleotides line up with TRBD2. The V gene's germline CDR1 is MRHNA and CDR2 SNTAGT. CDR3 length equals 17 residues. Trimming removed 5 bases from V and 2 bases from J; junction bases left unmatched: 13.

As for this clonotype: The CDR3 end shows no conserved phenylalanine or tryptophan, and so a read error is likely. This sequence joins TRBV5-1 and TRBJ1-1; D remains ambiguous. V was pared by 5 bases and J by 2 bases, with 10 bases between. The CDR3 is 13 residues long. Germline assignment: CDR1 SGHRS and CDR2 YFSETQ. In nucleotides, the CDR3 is TGCGCCAGCAGAGAGGAGGCAAACACTGAAGCTTTCCTT. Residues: CASREEANTEAFL.

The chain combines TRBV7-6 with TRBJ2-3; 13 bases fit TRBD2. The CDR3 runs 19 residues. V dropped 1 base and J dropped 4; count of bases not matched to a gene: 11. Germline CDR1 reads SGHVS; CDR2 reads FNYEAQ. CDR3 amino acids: CASSLVSGTSGMGPDTQYF. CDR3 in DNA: TGTGCCAGCAGCTTAGTTTCCGGGACTAGCGGGATGGGTCCAGATACGCAGTATTTT.

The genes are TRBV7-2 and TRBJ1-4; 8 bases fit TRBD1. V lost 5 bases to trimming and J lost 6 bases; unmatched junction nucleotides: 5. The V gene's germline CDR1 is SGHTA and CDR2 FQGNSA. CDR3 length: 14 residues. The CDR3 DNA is TGTGCCAGCAGCACAGGGGGGACAGATGAAAAACTGTTTTTT. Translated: CASSTGGTDEKLFF.

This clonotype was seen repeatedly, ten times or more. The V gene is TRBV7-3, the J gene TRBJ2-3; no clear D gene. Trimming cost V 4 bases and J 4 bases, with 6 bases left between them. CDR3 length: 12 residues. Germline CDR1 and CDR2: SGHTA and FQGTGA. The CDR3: CASSSSPDTQYF. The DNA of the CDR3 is TGTGCCAGCAGCTCATCGCCAGATACGCAGTATTTT.

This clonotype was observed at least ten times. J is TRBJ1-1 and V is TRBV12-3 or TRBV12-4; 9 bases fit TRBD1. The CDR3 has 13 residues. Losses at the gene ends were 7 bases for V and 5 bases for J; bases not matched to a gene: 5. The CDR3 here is CASIRQGGTEAFF. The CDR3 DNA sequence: TGTGCCAGCATCAGACAGGGGGGAACTGAAGCTTTCTTT.

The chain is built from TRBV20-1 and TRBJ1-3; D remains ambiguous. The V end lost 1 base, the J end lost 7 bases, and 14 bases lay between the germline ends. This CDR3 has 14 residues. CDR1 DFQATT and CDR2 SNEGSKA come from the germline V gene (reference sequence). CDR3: CSARAYEGGNTIYF. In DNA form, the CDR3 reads TGCAGTGCTAGAGCTTATGAGGGAGGGAACACCATATATTTT.

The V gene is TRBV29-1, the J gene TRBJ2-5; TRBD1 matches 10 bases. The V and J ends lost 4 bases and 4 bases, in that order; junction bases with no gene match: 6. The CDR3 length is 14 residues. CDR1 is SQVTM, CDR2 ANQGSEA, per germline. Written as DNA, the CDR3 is TGCAGCGTTGTCCGGGACAGGGGCGGAGAGACCCAGTACTTC. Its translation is CSVVRDRGGETQYF.

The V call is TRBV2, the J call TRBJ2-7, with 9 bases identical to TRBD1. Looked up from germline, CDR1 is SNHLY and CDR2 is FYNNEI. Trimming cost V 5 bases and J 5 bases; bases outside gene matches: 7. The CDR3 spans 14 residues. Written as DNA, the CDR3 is TGTGCCAGCAGTCCCGGGACAGGGAGGCACGAGCAGTACTTC. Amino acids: CASSPGTGRHEQYF.